The rows below give T cell receptor beta chains drawn from one sample of a study of CD8 T cells in ankylosing spondylitis. Each CDR3 protein is one row after TCRdb ran MiXCR on the 5' RACE reads. The sample lists around 150,000 distinct CDR3 sequences, just under 7.5% occurring once. What was sequenced was blood, either unsorted or a sorted T cell fraction (not recorded which). The receptors were sampled from a female donor with ankylosing spondylitis or in good health (not recorded which). Both conserved end residues are part of each CDR3. The D gene is left open where the match is weak. The listing skips clone size in some rows; elsewhere it reads once, few, many or a size class.

>-|TRBV4-1|many|TRBJ2-4
CASSQDFRQTLAKNIQYF
TGCGCCAGCAGCCAAGATTTCCGGCAGACACTAGCCAAAAACATTCAGTACTTC
>TRBD1|TRBV28|many|TRBJ2-7
CASSLRDRYEQYF
TGTGCCAGCAGTTTAAGGGACAGGTACGAGCAGTACTTC
>-|TRBV5-1|many|TRBJ1-6
CASSFLDSTNSPLHF
TGCGCCAGCAGCTTCCTGGACAGCACTAATTCACCCCTCCACTTT
>-|TRBV3-1|many|TRBJ1-2
CASSQGRGYGYTF
TGTGCCAGCAGCCAGGGGAGGGGCTATGGCTACACCTTC
>TRBD1|TRBV12-3/TRBV12-4|-|TRBJ1-1
CASRPPDRGGTEAFF
TGTGCCAGCAGACCCCCGGACAGGGGAGGCACTGAAGCTTTCTTT
>TRBD2|TRBV5-1|many|TRBJ2-5
CASSLIAASGETQYF
TGCGCCAGCAGCTTAATTGCCGCTAGCGGAGAGACCCAGTACTTC
>-|TRBV7-3|many|TRBJ1-6
CASSLRPIDSPLHF
TGTGCCAGCAGCTTACGGCCCATAGATTCACCCCTCCACTTT
>-|TRBV15|many|TRBJ1-5
CATRLGADSNQPQHF
TGTGCCACCAGACTCGGGGCGGATAGCAATCAGCCCCAGCATTTT
>TRBD1|TRBV5-1|-|TRBJ1-1
CASSSGQANTEAFF
TGCGCCAGCAGCTCCGGACAGGCGAACACTGAAGCTTTCTTT
>TRBD2|TRBV7-8|many|TRBJ2-1
CASSARTSGASNEQFF
TGTGCCAGCAGCGCCCGGACTAGCGGGGCGAGCAATGAGCAGTTCTTC
>TRBD1|TRBV12-3/TRBV12-4|few|TRBJ2-1
CASRARDRARTGDNEQFF
TGTGCCAGCAGGGCCCGGGACAGGGCCCGAACCGGTGACAATGAGCAGTTCTTC
>-|TRBV7-2|few|TRBJ2-7
CASSLNPGVYEQYF
TGTGCCAGCAGCTTAAACCCGGGAGTCTACGAGCAGTACTTC
>-|TRBV12-3/TRBV12-4|many|TRBJ2-3
CASTRATSTDTQYF
TGTGCCAGCACCCGGGCCACTAGCACAGATACGCAGTATTTT
>TRBD1|TRBV20-1|many|TRBJ2-5
CSADWTGWETQYF
TGCAGTGCTGATTGGACAGGGTGGGAGACCCAGTACTTC